This TCR beta chain was profiled in a study of shared clonotypes between healthy human individuals. The CDR3 sequence is 14 residues long. V trimming: 9 bases; J trimming: 5 bases; junction bases outside the gene matches: 12. The germline V gene encodes CDR1 LNHNV and CDR2 YYDKDF (reference sequence). When replicate PCRs were run on sorted subsets, they used about 200 ng DNA, 30,000 to 35,000 T cell genomes. Only in-frame clones appear in the TCRdb table, and some are missing; sequencing was by immunoSEQ multiplex PCR. The sample includes approximately 710,000 clones, less than 95% seen only once; the top ten take 30% to 40%.

Sequencing used memory CD8+ T cells from PBMCs. Regarding subset: CD45RO+ cells pooled with CCR7-negative TemRA cells. The chain is built from TRBV15 and TRBJ2-5; 7 positions agree with TRBD2. The TCR sequence derives from a young man in good health. Some clones in this sample may be carry-over from other donors' samples. The CDR3 sequence is CATRTPRGEETQYF. In nucleotides, the CDR3 is TGTGCCACGAGAACCCCCCGGGGGGAGGAGACCCAGTACTTC.